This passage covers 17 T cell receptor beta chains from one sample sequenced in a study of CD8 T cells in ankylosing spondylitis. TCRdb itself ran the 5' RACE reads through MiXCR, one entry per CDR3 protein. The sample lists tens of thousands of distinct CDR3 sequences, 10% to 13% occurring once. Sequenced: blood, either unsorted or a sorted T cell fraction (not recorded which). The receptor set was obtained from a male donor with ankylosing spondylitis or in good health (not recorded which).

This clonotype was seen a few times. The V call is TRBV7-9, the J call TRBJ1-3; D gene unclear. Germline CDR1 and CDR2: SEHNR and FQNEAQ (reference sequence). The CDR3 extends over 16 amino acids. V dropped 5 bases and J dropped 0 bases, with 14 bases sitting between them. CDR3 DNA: TGTGCCAGCAGCCCCCAACCCAACTACTCTGGAAACACCATATATTTT. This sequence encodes CASSPQPNYSGNTIYF.

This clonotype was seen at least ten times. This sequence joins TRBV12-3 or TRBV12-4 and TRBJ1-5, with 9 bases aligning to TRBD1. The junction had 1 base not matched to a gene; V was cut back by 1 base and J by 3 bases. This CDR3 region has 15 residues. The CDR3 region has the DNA TGTGCCAGCAGTTTAGGGACAGGGGACAATCAGCCCCAGCATTTT. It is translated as CASSLGTGDNQPQHF.

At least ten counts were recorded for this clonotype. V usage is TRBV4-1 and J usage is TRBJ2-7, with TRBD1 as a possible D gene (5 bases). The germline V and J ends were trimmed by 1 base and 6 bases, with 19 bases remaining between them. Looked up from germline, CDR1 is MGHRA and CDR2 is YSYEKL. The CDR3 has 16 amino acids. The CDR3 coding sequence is TGCGCCAGCAGCCAAGGCAAAGGGGCTCGAATCGTCGAGCAGTACTTC. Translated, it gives CASSQGKGARIVEQYF.

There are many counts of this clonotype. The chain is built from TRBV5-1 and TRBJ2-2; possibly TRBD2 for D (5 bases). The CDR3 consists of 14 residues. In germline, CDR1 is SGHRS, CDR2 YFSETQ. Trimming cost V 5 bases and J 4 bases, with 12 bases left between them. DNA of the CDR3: TGCGCCAGCAGGCCCCCGGGAAGCACCGGGGAGCTGTTTTTT. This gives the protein CASRPPGSTGELFF.

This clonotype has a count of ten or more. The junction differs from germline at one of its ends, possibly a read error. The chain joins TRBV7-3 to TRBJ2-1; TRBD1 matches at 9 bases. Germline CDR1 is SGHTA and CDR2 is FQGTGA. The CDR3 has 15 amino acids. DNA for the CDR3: TGTGCCAGCAGCCTAACAGGGGGCGAAAGGTATGAGCAGTTCTTC. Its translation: CASSLTGGERYEQFF. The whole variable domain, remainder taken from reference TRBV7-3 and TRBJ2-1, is GAGVSQTPSNKVTEKGKYVELRCDPISGHTALYWYRQSLGQGPEFLIYFQGTGAADDSGLPNDRFFAVRPEGSVSTLKIQRTERGDSAVYLCASSLTGGERYEQFFGPGTRLTVL.

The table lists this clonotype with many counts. This CDR3 reads CASCSQNQGLQETQYF. Written as DNA, the CDR3 is TGTGCCAGCTGTTCTCAGAACCAGGGGCTCCAAGAGACCCAGTACTTC. The rearrangement uses TRBV27 and TRBJ2-5; weak D call: TRBD1 (6 bases). This CDR3 has 16 residues. Trimming took 8 bases from V and 1 from J, leaving 20 bases between them. The germline V gene has CDR1 MNHEY and CDR2 SMNVEV (reference sequence).

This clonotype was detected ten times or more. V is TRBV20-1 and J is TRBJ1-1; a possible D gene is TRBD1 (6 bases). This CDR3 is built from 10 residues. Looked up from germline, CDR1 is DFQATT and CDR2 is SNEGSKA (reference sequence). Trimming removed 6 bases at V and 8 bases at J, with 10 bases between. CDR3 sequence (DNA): TGCAGTGCGGCCGGGGGCGAAGCTTTCTTT. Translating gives CSAAGGEAFF.

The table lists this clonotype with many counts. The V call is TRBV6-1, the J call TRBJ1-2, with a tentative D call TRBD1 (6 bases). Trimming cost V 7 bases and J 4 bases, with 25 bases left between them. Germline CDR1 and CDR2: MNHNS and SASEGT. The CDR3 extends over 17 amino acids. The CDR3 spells CASTPAAIRTASYGYTF. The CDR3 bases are TGTGCCAGCACACCTGCTGCCATTCGGACAGCGTCCTATGGCTACACCTTC.

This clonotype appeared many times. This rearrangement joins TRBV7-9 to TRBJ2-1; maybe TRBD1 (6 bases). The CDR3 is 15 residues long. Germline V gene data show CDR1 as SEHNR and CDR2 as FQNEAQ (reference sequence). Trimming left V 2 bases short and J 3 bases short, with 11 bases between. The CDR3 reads CASSLLEGGYNEQFF. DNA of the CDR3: TGTGCCAGCAGCTTACTAGAAGGGGGCTACAATGAGCAGTTCTTC.

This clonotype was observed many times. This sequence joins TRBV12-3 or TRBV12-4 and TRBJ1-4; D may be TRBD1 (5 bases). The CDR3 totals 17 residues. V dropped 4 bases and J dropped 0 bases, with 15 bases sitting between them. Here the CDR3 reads CASSYHDSYATNEKLFF. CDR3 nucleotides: TGTGCCAGCAGTTACCATGACAGCTATGCAACTAATGAAAAACTGTTTTTT.

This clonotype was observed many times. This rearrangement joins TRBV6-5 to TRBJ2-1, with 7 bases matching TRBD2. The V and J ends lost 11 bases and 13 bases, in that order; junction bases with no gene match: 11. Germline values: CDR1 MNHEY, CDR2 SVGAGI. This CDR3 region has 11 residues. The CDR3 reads CAAGRGGSQFF. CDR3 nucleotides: TGTGCCGCTGGGAGGGGTGGGTCCCAGTTCTTC.

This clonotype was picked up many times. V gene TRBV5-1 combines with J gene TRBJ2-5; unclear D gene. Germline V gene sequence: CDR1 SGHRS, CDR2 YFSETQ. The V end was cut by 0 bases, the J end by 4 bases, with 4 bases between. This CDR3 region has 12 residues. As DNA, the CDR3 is TGCGCCAGCAGCTTGGTACGAGAGACCCAGTACTTC. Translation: CASSLVRETQYF. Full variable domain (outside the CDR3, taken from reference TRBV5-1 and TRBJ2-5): KAGVTQTPRYLIKTRGQQVTLSCSPISGHRSVSWYQQTPGQGLQFLFEYFSETQRNKGNFPGRFSGRQFSNSRSEMNVSTLELGDSALYLCASSLVRETQYFGPGTRLLVL.

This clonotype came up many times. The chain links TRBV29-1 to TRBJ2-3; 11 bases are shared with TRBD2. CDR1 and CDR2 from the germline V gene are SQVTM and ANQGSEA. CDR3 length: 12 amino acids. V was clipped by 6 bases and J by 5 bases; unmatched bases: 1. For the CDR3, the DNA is TGCAGCGTAACTAGCGGGGGAGATACGCAGTATTTT. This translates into CSVTSGGDTQYF.

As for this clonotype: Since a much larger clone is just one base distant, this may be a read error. CDR3 nucleotide sequence: TGTGCCACCAGCCTCCGGACAGGGGGTGCTGTAGACACTGAAGCTTTCTTT. It yields the protein CATSLRTGGAVDTEAFF. The chain uses TRBV3-1 and TRBJ1-1; 10 bases are shared with TRBD1. CDR1 and CDR2 from the germline V gene are LGHDT and YNNKEL (reference sequence). This CDR3 spans 17 amino acids. The variable domain in full, completed from reference TRBV3-1 and TRBJ1-1, reads DTAVSQTPKYLVTQMGNDKSIKCEQNLGHDTMYWYKQDSKKFLKIMFSYNNKELIINETVPNRFSPKSPDKAHLNLHINSLELGDSAVYFCATSLRTGGAVDTEAFFGQGTRLTVV.

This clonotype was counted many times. The CDR3 protein is CASSNRQGEGNQPQHF. CDR3 in DNA: TGTGCCAGCAGCAACCGCCAGGGAGAGGGCAATCAGCCCCAGCATTTT. The V and J genes are TRBV2 and TRBJ1-5, with D tentatively TRBD1 (5 bases). Trimming pared 6 bases from V and 2 bases from J, leaving 17 bases between. CDR3 length equals 16 residues. Germline values: CDR1 SNHLY, CDR2 FYNNEI.

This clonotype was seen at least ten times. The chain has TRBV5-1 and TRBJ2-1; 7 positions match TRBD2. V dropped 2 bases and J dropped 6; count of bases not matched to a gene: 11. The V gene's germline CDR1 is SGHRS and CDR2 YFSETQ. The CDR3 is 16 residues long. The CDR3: CASSFTSELEFNEQFF. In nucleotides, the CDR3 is TGCGCCAGCAGCTTCACTAGCGAGTTGGAGTTCAATGAGCAGTTCTTC.

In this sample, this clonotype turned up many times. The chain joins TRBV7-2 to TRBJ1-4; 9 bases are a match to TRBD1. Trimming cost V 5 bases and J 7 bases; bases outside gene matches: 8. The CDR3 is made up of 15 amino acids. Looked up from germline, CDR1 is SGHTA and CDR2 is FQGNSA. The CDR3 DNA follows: TGTGCCAGCAGCCACGACAGGGGGAGAGGTGAAAAACTGTTTTTT. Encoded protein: CASSHDRGRGEKLFF.